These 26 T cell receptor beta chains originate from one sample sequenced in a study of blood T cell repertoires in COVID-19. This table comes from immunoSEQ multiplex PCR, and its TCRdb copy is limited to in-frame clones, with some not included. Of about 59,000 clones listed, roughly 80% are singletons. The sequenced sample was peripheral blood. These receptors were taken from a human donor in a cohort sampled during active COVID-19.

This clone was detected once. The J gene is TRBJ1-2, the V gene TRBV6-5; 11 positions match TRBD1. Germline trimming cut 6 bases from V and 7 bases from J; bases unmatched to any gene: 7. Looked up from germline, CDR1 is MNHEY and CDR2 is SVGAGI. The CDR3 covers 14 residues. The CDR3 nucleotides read TGTGCCAGCAGCCGGACAGGGGGCATATCTGGCTACACCTTC. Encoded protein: CASSRTGGISGYTF.

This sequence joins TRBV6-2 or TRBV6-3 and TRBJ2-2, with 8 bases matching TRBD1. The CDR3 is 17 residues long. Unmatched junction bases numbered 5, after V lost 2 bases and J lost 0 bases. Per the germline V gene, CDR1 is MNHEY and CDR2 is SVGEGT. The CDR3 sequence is CASSYTGGKANTGELFF. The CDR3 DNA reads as TGTGCCAGCAGTTACACAGGGGGAAAGGCGAACACCGGGGAGCTGTTTTTT.

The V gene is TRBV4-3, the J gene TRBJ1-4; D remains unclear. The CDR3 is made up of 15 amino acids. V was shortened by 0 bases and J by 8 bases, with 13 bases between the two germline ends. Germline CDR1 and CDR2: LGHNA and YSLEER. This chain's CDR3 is CASSQEPATAEKLFF. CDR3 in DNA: TGCGCCAGCAGCCAAGAACCAGCGACTGCAGAAAAACTGTTTTTT.

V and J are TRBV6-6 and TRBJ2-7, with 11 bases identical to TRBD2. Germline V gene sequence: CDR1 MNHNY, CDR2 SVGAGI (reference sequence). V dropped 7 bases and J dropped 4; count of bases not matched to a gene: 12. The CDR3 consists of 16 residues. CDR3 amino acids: CASNDRRLAGGYEQYF. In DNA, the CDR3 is TGTGCCAGCAACGATAGGCGGCTAGCGGGAGGATACGAGCAGTACTTC.

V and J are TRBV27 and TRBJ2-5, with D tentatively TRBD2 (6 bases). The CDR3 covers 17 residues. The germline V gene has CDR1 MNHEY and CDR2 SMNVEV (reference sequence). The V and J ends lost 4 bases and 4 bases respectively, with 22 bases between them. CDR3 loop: CASSSSPGLPPRETQYF. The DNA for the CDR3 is TGTGCCAGCAGTTCCAGTCCGGGACTGCCCCCCCGAGAGACCCAGTACTTC.

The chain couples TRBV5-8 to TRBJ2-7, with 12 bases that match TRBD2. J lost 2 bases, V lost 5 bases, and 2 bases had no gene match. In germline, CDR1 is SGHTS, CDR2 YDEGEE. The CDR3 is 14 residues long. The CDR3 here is CASRLAGGAYEQYF. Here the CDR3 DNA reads TGTGCCAGCAGGCTAGCGGGAGGGGCCTACGAGCAGTACTTC.

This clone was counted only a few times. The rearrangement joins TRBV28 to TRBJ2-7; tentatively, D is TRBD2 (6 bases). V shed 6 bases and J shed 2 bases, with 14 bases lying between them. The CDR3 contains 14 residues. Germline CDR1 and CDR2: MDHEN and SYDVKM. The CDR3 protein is CASSKRVQTYEQYF. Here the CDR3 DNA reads TGTGCCAGCAGCAAGCGGGTGCAAACCTACGAGCAGTACTTC.

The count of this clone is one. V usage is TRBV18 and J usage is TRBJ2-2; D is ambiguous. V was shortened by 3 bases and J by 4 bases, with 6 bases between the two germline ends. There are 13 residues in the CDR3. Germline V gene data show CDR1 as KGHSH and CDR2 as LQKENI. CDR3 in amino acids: CASSPVVTGELFF. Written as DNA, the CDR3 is TGTGCCAGCTCACCCGTCGTCACCGGGGAGCTGTTTTTT.

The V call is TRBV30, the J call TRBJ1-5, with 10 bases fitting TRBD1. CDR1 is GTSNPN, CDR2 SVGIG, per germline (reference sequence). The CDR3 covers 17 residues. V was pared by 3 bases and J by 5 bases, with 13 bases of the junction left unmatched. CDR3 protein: CAWSDKGAGTGDQPQHF. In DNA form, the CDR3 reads TGTGCCTGGAGCGATAAAGGGGCCGGGACAGGGGATCAGCCCCAGCATTTT.

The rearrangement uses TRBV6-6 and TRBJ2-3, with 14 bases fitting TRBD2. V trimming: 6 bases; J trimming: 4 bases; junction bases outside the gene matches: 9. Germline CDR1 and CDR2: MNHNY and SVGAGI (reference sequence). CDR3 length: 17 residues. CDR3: CASRRLAGGLGADTQYF. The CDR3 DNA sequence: TGTGCCAGCAGACGACTAGCGGGAGGGCTGGGGGCAGATACGCAGTATTTT.

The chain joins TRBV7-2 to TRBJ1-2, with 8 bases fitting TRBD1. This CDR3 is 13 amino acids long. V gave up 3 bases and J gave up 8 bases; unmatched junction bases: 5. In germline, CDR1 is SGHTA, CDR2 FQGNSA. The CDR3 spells CASSLTGDGGYTF. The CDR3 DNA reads TGTGCCAGCAGCTTGACAGGGGATGGCGGCTACACCTTC.

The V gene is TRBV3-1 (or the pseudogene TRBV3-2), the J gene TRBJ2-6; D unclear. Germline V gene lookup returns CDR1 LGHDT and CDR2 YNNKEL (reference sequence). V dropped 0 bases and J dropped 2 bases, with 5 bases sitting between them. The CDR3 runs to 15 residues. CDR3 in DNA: TGTGCCAGCAGCCAAGAGGCCCCTGGGGCCAACGTCCTGACTTTC. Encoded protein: CASSQEAPGANVLTF.

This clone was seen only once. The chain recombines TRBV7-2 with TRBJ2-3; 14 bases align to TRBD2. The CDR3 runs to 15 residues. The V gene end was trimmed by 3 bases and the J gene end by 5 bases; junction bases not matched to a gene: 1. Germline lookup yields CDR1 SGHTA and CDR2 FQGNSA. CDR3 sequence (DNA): TGTGCCAGCAGCTTGGGGACTAGCGGGAGAGATACGCAGTATTTT. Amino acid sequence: CASSLGTSGRDTQYF. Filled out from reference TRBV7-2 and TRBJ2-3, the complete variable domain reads GAGVSQSPSNKVTEKGKDVELRCDPISGHTALYWYRQSLGQGLEFLIYFQGNSAPDKSGLPSDRFSAERTGGSVSTLTIQRTQQEDSAVYLCASSLGTSGRDTQYFGPGTRLTVL.

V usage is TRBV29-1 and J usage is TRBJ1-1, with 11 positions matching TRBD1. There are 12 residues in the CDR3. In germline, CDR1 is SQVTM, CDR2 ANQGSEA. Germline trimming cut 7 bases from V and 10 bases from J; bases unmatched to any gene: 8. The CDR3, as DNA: TGCAGCGCTGGACAGGGGGCGCGAGGAGCTTTCTTT. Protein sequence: CSAGQGARGAFF.

The CDR3 reads CASRRSQGYNEQFF. The CDR3 nucleotides read TGTGCCAGCAGGCGAAGTCAGGGCTACAATGAGCAGTTCTTC. This chain joins TRBV3-1 (or the pseudogene TRBV3-2) and TRBJ2-1; D is possibly TRBD1 (5 bases). Trimming took off 6 bases at V and 3 bases at J, with 12 bases between the two ends. Germline values: CDR1 LGHDT, CDR2 YNNKEL (reference sequence). The CDR3 contains 14 residues.

As DNA, the CDR3 is TGTGCCAGCAGCTTAATGGGGGGAGAGACCCAGTACTTC. As protein: CASSLMGGETQYF. V usage is TRBV7-6 and J usage is TRBJ2-5; D perhaps matches TRBD2 (6 bases). This CDR3 has 13 residues. Per germline, CDR1 SGHVS and CDR2 FNYEAQ. Between the trimmed V and J ends, which lost 2 bases and 4 bases, there was a span of 8 bases.

CDR3 loop: CASRVAGVKDTQYF. Written as DNA, the CDR3 is TGTGCCAGCAGGGTAGCGGGAGTGAAAGATACGCAGTATTTT. The V call is TRBV21-1, the J call TRBJ2-3; the table's TRBD2 call for D was not verified on the DNA. TRBV21-1 is deemed a pseudogene. The CDR3 covers 14 residues.

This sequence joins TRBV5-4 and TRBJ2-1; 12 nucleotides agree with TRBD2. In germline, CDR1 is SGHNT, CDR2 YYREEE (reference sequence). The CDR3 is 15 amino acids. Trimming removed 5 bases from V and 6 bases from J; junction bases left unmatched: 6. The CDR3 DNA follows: TGTGCCAGCAGTCTACTAGCGGGAGGATCCAATGAGCAGTTCTTC. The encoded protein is CASSLLAGGSNEQFF.

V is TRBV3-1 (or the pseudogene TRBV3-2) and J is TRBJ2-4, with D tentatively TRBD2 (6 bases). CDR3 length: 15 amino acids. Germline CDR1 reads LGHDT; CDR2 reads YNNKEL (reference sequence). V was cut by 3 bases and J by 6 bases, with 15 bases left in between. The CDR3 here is CASSQATLGGNIQYF. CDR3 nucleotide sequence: TGTGCCAGCAGCCAGGCCACTCTCGGGGGAAACATTCAGTACTTC.

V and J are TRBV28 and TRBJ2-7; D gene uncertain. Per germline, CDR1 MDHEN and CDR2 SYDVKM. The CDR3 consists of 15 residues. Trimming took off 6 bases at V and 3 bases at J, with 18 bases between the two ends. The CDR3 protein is CASRRRFLSVYEQYF. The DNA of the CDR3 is TGTGCCAGCAGGCGGCGGTTTTTGTCAGTCTACGAGCAGTACTTC.

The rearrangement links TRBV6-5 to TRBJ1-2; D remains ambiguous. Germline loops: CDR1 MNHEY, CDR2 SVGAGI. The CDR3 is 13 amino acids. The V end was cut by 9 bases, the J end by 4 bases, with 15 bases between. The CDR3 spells CASSGPYFYGYTF. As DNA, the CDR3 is TGTGCCAGTTCCGGTCCATACTTCTATGGCTACACCTTC.

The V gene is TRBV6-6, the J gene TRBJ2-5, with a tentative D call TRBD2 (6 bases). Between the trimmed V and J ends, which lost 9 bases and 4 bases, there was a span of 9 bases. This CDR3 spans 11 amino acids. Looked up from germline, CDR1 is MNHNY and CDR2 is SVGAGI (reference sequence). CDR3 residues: CASQGGETQYF. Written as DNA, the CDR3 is TGTGCCAGTCAGGGAGGAGAGACCCAGTACTTC.

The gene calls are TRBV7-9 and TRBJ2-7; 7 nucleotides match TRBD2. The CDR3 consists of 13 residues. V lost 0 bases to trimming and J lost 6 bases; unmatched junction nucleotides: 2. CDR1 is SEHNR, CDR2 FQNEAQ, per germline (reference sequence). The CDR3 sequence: CASSLAGGREQYF. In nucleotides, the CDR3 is TGTGCCAGCAGCTTAGCGGGAGGGCGCGAGCAGTACTTC. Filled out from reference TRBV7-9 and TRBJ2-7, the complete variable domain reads DTGVSQNPRHKITKRGQNVTFRCDPISEHNRLYWYRQTLGQGPEFLTYFQNEAQLEKSRLLSDRFSAERPKGSFSTLEIQRTEQGDSAMYLCASSLAGGREQYFGPGTRLTVT.

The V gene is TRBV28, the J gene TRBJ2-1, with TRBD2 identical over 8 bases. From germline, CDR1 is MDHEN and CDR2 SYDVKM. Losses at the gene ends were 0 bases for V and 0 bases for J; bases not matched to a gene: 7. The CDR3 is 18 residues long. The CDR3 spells CASSLWLAGASSYNEQFF. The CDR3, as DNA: TGTGCCAGCAGTTTATGGCTAGCGGGCGCGAGCTCCTACAATGAGCAGTTCTTC.

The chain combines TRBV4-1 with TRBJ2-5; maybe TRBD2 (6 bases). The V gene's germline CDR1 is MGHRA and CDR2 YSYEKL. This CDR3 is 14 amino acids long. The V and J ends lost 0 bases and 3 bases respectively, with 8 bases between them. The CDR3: CASSQEWGEETQYF. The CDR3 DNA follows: TGCGCCAGCAGCCAAGAATGGGGGGAAGAGACCCAGTACTTC.

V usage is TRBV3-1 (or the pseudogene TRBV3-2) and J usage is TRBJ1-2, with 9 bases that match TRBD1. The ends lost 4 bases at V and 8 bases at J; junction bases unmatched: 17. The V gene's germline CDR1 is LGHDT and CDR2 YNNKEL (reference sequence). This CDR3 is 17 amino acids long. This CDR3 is CASSLWDRDDAVGGYTF. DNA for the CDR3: TGTGCCAGCAGCCTATGGGACAGGGATGACGCGGTCGGGGGCTACACCTTC.